Below, 32 T cell receptor beta chains from the same sample are listed, as sequenced in a study of cytomegalovirus exposure and HLA in healthy donors listed by TCRdb under 2017. The library relied on the immunoSEQ multiplex PCR assay. As stored in TCRdb, this immuneACCESS dataset retains in-frame rearrangements with V and J assigned. A fraction of the clones does not appear; measured against another copy, unresolved V genes explain less than half of the discrepancy, and the remainder lacks a known reason. The sample table lists 90,000 to 150,000 clones, around 85% of them with a count of one. In total, the top ten clones hold under 2.5% of the sample. The source material was PBMCs. The receptor source for this set is a young woman in good health and CMV-seronegative.

The chain recombines TRBV7-6 with TRBJ2-1; 7 bases align to TRBD1. Germline V gene data show CDR1 as SGHVS and CDR2 as FNYEAQ. With 5 bases clipped from V and 8 bases from J, the junction kept 15 bases outside the gene matches. The CDR3 has 16 amino acids. The CDR3 loop is CASSMGAGGSIDEQFF. CDR3 sequence (DNA): TGTGCCAGCAGCATGGGGGCAGGGGGTAGTATCGATGAGCAGTTCTTC.

J is TRBJ2-7 and V is TRBV9; D perhaps matches TRBD1 (5 bases). The germline gives CDR1 SGDLS, CDR2 YYNGEE. CDR3 size: 13 residues. Between the trimmed V and J ends, which lost 1 base and 3 bases, there was a span of 8 bases. In DNA form, the CDR3 reads TGTGCCAGCAGCGTAAACCAGGGCTACGAGCAGTACTTC. Translating gives CASSVNQGYEQYF.

The chain combines TRBV7-2 with TRBJ2-3; a weak D match, TRBD2 (6 bases). CDR3 length: 16 residues. Per germline, CDR1 SGHTA and CDR2 FQGNSA. V lost 5 bases and J 2 bases, leaving 17 bases between the germline ends. As DNA, the CDR3 is TGTGCCAGCAGCAGTAGAGGACGGGAGACCACAGATACGCAGTATTTT. This codes for CASSSRGRETTDTQYF.

This chain connects TRBV6-6 to TRBJ2-3, with 7 nucleotides matching TRBD2. Germline CDR1 is MNHNY and CDR2 is SVGAGI (reference sequence). The V and J ends lost 2 bases and 1 base, in that order; junction bases with no gene match: 0. The CDR3 contains 14 residues. The CDR3 bases are TGTGCCAGCAGTTACCGGGGGGGCACAGATACGCAGTATTTT. This translates into CASSYRGGTDTQYF.

The chain is built from TRBV9 and TRBJ2-6, with 8 bases fitting TRBD1. Germline CDR1 reads SGDLS; CDR2 reads YYNGEE. The CDR3 extends over 19 amino acids. The junction had 11 bases not matched to a gene; V was cut back by 0 bases and J by 3 bases. CDR3 region: CASSVASVQGALGANVLTF. As DNA, the CDR3 is TGTGCCAGCAGCGTAGCGTCAGTCCAGGGGGCGCTTGGGGCCAACGTCCTGACTTTC.

The J gene is TRBJ1-2, the V gene TRBV5-4; 9 bases align to TRBD1. The CDR3 totals 15 residues. Trimming removed 4 bases from V and 0 bases from J; junction bases left unmatched: 4. Germline V gives CDR1 SGHNT, CDR2 YYREEE (reference sequence). This CDR3 is CASSTGQGANYGYTF. CDR3 DNA sequence: TGTGCCAGCAGCACGGGACAGGGAGCTAACTATGGCTACACCTTC.

The chain recombines TRBV6-1 with TRBJ2-7; 11 bases map to TRBD2. CDR3 length equals 16 residues. Germline CDR1 MNHNS, CDR2 SASEGT. V dropped 4 bases and J dropped 3; count of bases not matched to a gene: 8. The CDR3 spells CASSALAGGPIYEQYF. In DNA, the CDR3 is TGTGCCAGCAGTGCCTTAGCGGGGGGGCCCATCTACGAGCAGTACTTC.

This chain links TRBV19 with TRBJ2-2, with no clear D. V was shortened by 3 bases and J by 0 bases, with 5 bases between the two germline ends. The CDR3 contains 14 residues. Germline lookup yields CDR1 LNHDA and CDR2 SQIVND (reference sequence). CDR3 sequence (DNA): TGTGCCAGTAGTATTTATTCGAACACCGGGGAGCTGTTTTTT. Translating gives CASSIYSNTGELFF.

CDR3 loop: CASSFGVATYEQYF. The CDR3 DNA reads as TGTGCCAGCAGTTTTGGTGTCGCGACCTACGAGCAGTACTTC. V gene TRBV27 combines with J gene TRBJ2-7; D remains ambiguous. The V and J ends lost 3 bases and 2 bases respectively, with 11 bases between them. Germline V CDR1 and CDR2: MNHEY, SMNVEV (reference sequence). The CDR3 has 14 residues.

This chain connects TRBV2 to TRBJ2-1, with TRBD1 matching 7 bases. The trim removed 5 bases at V and 0 bases at J, leaving 4 bases unmatched. The CDR3 has 15 amino acids. The V gene's germline CDR1 is SNHLY and CDR2 FYNNEI. The CDR3 bases are TGTGCCAGCAGTTCAGACAGGGCCTCCTACAATGAGCAGTTCTTC. Translated, it gives CASSSDRASYNEQFF.

This sequence joins TRBV6-5 and TRBJ2-7; 9 bases are a match to TRBD2. Germline lookup yields CDR1 MNHEY and CDR2 SVGAGI. The V gene end was trimmed by 2 bases and the J gene end by 3 bases; junction bases not matched to a gene: 5. There are 15 residues in the CDR3. The chain's CDR3 is CASSYTTSGYYEQYF. The CDR3 DNA reads as TGTGCCAGCAGTTACACGACTAGCGGATACTACGAGCAGTACTTC.

The chain joins TRBV13 to TRBJ1-4, with TRBD1 matching over 8 bases. Germline V gene lookup returns CDR1 PRHDT and CDR2 FYEKMQ (reference sequence). CDR3 length: 15 residues. V lost 5 bases, J lost 8 bases, and 10 bases stayed unmatched. The CDR3 nucleotides are TGTGCCAGCAGCCTCTCGGACAGGGAAGGAGAAAAACTGTTTTTT. The encoded protein is CASSLSDREGEKLFF.

The V gene is TRBV2, the J gene TRBJ2-1, with 7 bases that match TRBD1. V lost 7 bases and J lost 6; bases outside the gene matches: 9. This CDR3 spans 14 amino acids. Germline V CDR1 and CDR2: SNHLY, FYNNEI. CDR3 loop: CASTEQGYSNEQFF. The CDR3 bases are TGTGCCAGCACGGAACAGGGGTACTCCAATGAGCAGTTCTTC. Full variable domain (remainder filled in from reference TRBV2 and TRBJ2-1): EPEVTQTPSHQVTQMGQEVILRCVPISNHLYFYWYRQILGQKVEFLVSFYNNEISEKSEIFDDQFSVERPDGSNFTLKIRSTKLEDSAMYFCASTEQGYSNEQFFGPGTRLTVL.

The chain recombines TRBV7-9 with TRBJ1-5, with 7 bases that match TRBD1. Germline values: CDR1 SEHNR, CDR2 FQNEAQ (reference sequence). V gave up 4 bases and J gave up 9 bases; unmatched junction bases: 12. The CDR3 extends over 15 amino acids. The CDR3 protein is CASSSSGQGVGPQHF. CDR3 sequence (DNA): TGTGCCAGCAGCTCTAGCGGGCAGGGGGTAGGGCCCCAGCATTTT.

The chain links TRBV6-5 to TRBJ2-7, with D uncertain. Trimming took 0 bases from V and 5 from J, leaving 5 bases between them. CDR3 length equals 12 residues. Germline CDR1 and CDR2: MNHEY and SVGAGI. CDR3 sequence (DNA): TGTGCCAGCAGTTACTCAGCCAACGAGCAGTACTTC. Protein sequence: CASSYSANEQYF.

The CDR3 sequence: CATSRDRTNREQFF. In DNA, the CDR3 is TGTGCCACCAGCAGAGATCGGACTAACCGCGAGCAGTTCTTC. The V gene is TRBV15, the J gene TRBJ2-1, with D perhaps TRBD2 (6 bases). With 0 bases removed from V and 10 bases from J, the gap between germline ends came to 13 bases. The length of the CDR3 is 14 residues. Germline V gene sequence: CDR1 LNHNV, CDR2 YYDKDF (reference sequence).

The chain links TRBV5-4 to TRBJ2-1; 11 bases are a match to TRBD2. The CDR3 runs to 16 residues. Germline V gene sequence: CDR1 SGHNT, CDR2 YYREEE (reference sequence). V shed 4 bases and J 6 bases; nucleotides not matched to a gene: 9. The CDR3 DNA follows: TGTGCCAGCAGCACGACTAGCGGGGCCCCCCGCAATGAGCAGTTCTTC. Protein product: CASSTTSGAPRNEQFF.

This chain joins TRBV27 and TRBJ2-5, with 9 bases identical to TRBD1. From germline, CDR1 is MNHEY and CDR2 SMNVEV (reference sequence). The J segment lost 5 bases and the V segment lost 6 bases, leaving 16 bases of the junction unmatched. The CDR3 is 17 amino acids. CDR3 loop: CASSPLGTGWGGETQYF. In DNA, the CDR3 is TGTGCCAGCAGCCCCCTCGGGACAGGGTGGGGCGGGGAGACCCAGTACTTC.

The table lists this clone with many counts. The chain joins TRBV11-3 to TRBJ1-2; no clear D gene. Germline V CDR1 and CDR2: SGHNT, YENEEA. V was shortened by 0 bases and J by 6 bases, with 8 bases between the two germline ends. The CDR3 is 13 amino acids. DNA for the CDR3: TGTGCCAGCAGCTTAGATTGGGAGAATGGCTACACCTTC. Translated, it gives CASSLDWENGYTF.

V gene TRBV5-6 combines with J gene TRBJ1-2; 7 bases are a match to TRBD1. Germline-derived CDR1 and CDR2 are SGHDT and YYEEEE. Trimming removed 4 bases from V and 4 bases from J; junction bases left unmatched: 16. This CDR3 has 17 residues. The CDR3 is CASSPISGQLNGYGYTF. The CDR3, as DNA: TGTGCCAGCAGCCCAATATCGGGACAGCTTAATGGCTATGGCTACACCTTC. Full variable domain (rest looked up from reference TRBV5-6 and TRBJ1-2): DAGVTQSPTHLIKTRGQQVTLRCSPKSGHDTVSWYQQALGQGPQFIFQYYEEEERQRGNFPDRFSGHQFPNYSSELNVNALLLGDSALYLCASSPISGQLNGYGYTFGSGTRLTVV.

CDR3 DNA sequence: TGCGCCAGCAGGGACCCCGAGACAGGGGCCTATGGCTACACCTTC. It specifies CASRDPETGAYGYTF. This chain joins TRBV5-1 and TRBJ1-2; 8 nucleotides line up with TRBD1. Germline assignment: CDR1 SGHRS and CDR2 YFSETQ. V gave up 5 bases and J gave up 4 bases; unmatched junction bases: 10. The CDR3 sequence is 15 residues long.

The chain is built from TRBV9 and TRBJ2-7; D is possibly TRBD1 (6 bases). V shed 3 bases and J shed 0 bases, with 10 bases lying between them. Germline-derived CDR1 and CDR2 are SGDLS and YYNGEE. CDR3 length: 14 residues. CDR3 protein: CASSEDRYSYEQYF. Written as DNA, the CDR3 is TGTGCCAGCAGCGAAGACAGGTACTCCTACGAGCAGTACTTC.

The rearrangement uses TRBV29-1 and TRBJ1-2; 9 positions agree with TRBD1. The germline V gene encodes CDR1 SQVTM and CDR2 ANQGSEA. V gave up 0 bases and J gave up 4 bases; unmatched junction bases: 15. The CDR3 has 18 amino acids. The CDR3 sequence is CSVEDREQGALKSYGYTF. In nucleotides, the CDR3 is TGCAGCGTTGAAGATCGCGAACAGGGGGCGCTGAAATCCTATGGCTACACCTTC.

A remark on this clone: At one end the junction does not follow the germline gene, possibly because of a read error. The V call is TRBV13, the J call TRBJ1-2; tentatively, D is TRBD1 (6 bases). This CDR3 is built from 11 residues. Germline CDR1 reads PRHDT; CDR2 reads FYEKMQ (reference sequence). CDR3 nucleotide sequence: TGTGCCAGCAGCTTAGAGTGGACAGCCTCCTTC. Amino acids: CASSLEWTASF.

This clone was seen a few times. The V gene is TRBV5-6, the J gene TRBJ1-2, with a possible D match to TRBD1 (6 bases). V lost 3 bases, J lost 7 bases, and 16 bases lay in between. The CDR3 contains 14 residues. Germline V gives CDR1 SGHDT, CDR2 YYEEEE. CDR3: CASSSLGGHGGYTF. In DNA form, the CDR3 reads TGTGCCAGCAGCTCGCTCGGGGGGCATGGTGGCTACACCTTC.

Only one count was recorded for this clone. V is TRBV4-3 and J is TRBJ1-3; D might be TRBD1 (5 bases). The germline V gene has CDR1 LGHNA and CDR2 YSLEER. The CDR3 spans 17 residues. Trimming pared 0 bases from V and 0 bases from J, leaving 12 bases between. CDR3 residues: CASSQETRQISGNTIYF. DNA for the CDR3: TGCGCCAGCAGCCAAGAGACGAGACAGATCTCTGGAAACACCATATATTTT.

The CDR3 DNA reads TGCGCCAGCAGTCCTGCCGCGACAGGGACCTACGAGCAGTACTTC. This translates into CASSPAATGTYEQYF. This chain links TRBV4-3 with TRBJ2-7; 7 nucleotides line up with TRBD1. From germline, CDR1 is LGHNA and CDR2 YSLEER. This CDR3 comprises 15 residues. The trim removed 6 bases at V and 2 bases at J, leaving 10 bases unmatched.

This chain connects TRBV7-2 to TRBJ2-5; weak D call: TRBD1 (5 bases). The V end was cut by 1 base, the J end by 4 bases, with 10 bases between. This CDR3 has 14 amino acids. Germline loops: CDR1 SGHTA, CDR2 FQGNSA. CDR3 amino acids: CASSLVGQGETQYF. CDR3 nucleotides: TGTGCCAGCAGCTTAGTCGGGCAGGGAGAGACCCAGTACTTC.

The rearrangement joins TRBV5-6 to TRBJ2-1; TRBD1 aligns across 7 bases. CDR1 is SGHDT, CDR2 YYEEEE, per germline. The CDR3 extends over 14 amino acids. The V and J ends lost 4 bases and 3 bases, in that order; junction bases with no gene match: 4. CDR3 sequence reads: CASSTRDSYNEQFF. CDR3 bases: TGTGCCAGCAGCACCCGGGACAGCTACAATGAGCAGTTCTTC.

The gene calls are TRBV29-1 and TRBJ2-3; 9 bases are a match to TRBD2. CDR1 and CDR2 (germline): SQVTM, ANQGSEA. Trimming cost V 6 bases and J 1 base; bases outside gene matches: 5. The CDR3 extends over 14 amino acids. This chain's CDR3 is CSVTRTSGTDTQYF. CDR3 coding DNA: TGCAGCGTCACACGGACTAGCGGCACAGATACGCAGTATTTT.

CDR3 sequence: CASRERVGREKLFF. DNA of the CDR3: TGTGCCAGCAGGGAGAGGGTTGGGCGTGAAAAACTGTTTTTT. The chain has TRBV2 and TRBJ1-4; no clear D. This CDR3 region has 14 residues. Trimming stripped 6 bases from V and 7 bases from J, with 15 bases between. Looked up from germline, CDR1 is SNHLY and CDR2 is FYNNEI.

This chain connects TRBV19 to TRBJ1-2, with D perhaps TRBD1 (6 bases). V was cut by 6 bases and J by 5 bases, with 19 bases left in between. The CDR3 extends over 15 amino acids. CDR1 and CDR2 from the germline V gene are LNHDA and SQIVND (reference sequence). The CDR3 protein is CASSPGGAVSYGYTF. In DNA form, the CDR3 reads TGTGCCAGTAGCCCGGGGGGGGCCGTCTCATATGGCTACACCTTC. Full variable domain (remainder filled in from reference TRBV19 and TRBJ1-2): DGGITQSPKYLFRKEGQNVTLSCEQNLNHDAMYWYRQDPGQGLRLIYYSQIVNDFQKGDIAEGYSVSREKKESFPLTVTSAQKNPTAFYLCASSPGGAVSYGYTFGSGTRLTVV.